What follows are 10 T cell receptor beta chains derived from one specimen sequenced in a study of T cells in Graves' hyperthyroidism and ophthalmopathy. Amplification yielded TCR beta CDR3 regions, with RNA transcripts as the source. HTBI primers were used for first-round RT-PCR of the TCR CDR3. TCRdb redid the calling of the multiplex PCR reads with MiXCR, one entry per CDR3 protein. The sample lists 250,000 to 300,000 distinct CDR3 sequences, more than 10% occurring once. Sequencing was done on a sample of blood. The receptor source for this set is a woman aged 25 to 39 with Graves' hyperthyroidism that later progressed to Graves' ophthalmopathy.

The table lists this clonotype with many counts. This chain connects TRBV7-9 to TRBJ2-1, with 8 bases matching TRBD2. The CDR3 contains 16 residues. CDR1 is SEHNR and CDR2 is FQNEAQ in the germline V gene (reference sequence). The ends lost 7 bases at V and 0 bases at J; junction bases unmatched: 8. The CDR3 loop is CASNPREGLSYNEQFF. DNA of the CDR3: TGTGCCAGCAACCCACGGGAGGGCCTCTCCTACAATGAGCAGTTCTTC.

This clonotype was found many times. This rearrangement joins TRBV10-3 to TRBJ2-7; a possible D gene is TRBD2 (5 bases). Deletions cut 4 bases from V and 7 bases from J, with 14 bases between. CDR3 size: 13 residues. Germline CDR1 ENHRY, CDR2 SYGVKD. The DNA of the CDR3 is TGTGCCATCAGTGTGGGAGAGTCGGGTGAGCAGTACTTC. This encodes CAISVGESGEQYF.

The sample holds many counts of this clonotype. The V call is TRBV27, the J call TRBJ1-5; D ambiguous. The CDR3 has 14 amino acids. V lost 0 bases to trimming and J lost 4 bases, with 7 bases between them. CDR1 is MNHEY and CDR2 is SMNVEV in the germline V gene (reference sequence). For the CDR3, the DNA is TGTGCCAGCAGTTTATCGACCGAAAATCAGCCCCAGCATTTT. Its translation: CASSLSTENQPQHF.

This clonotype was counted at least ten times. V usage is TRBV28 and J usage is TRBJ1-1, with 7 bases that match TRBD1. CDR3 length: 15 amino acids. Germline V CDR1 and CDR2: MDHEN, SYDVKM. The J segment lost 7 bases and the V segment lost 6 bases, leaving 14 bases of the junction unmatched. The CDR3 DNA reads TGTGCCAGCAGCCCCCTCGACAGGGTTGGGTTTGAAGCTTTCTTT. Residues: CASSPLDRVGFEAFF.

This clonotype occurred many times. This chain links TRBV7-2 with TRBJ2-4; D is possibly TRBD1 (6 bases). V was pared by 5 bases and J by 0 bases, with 14 bases between. The V gene's germline CDR1 is SGHTA and CDR2 FQGNSA. The CDR3 is 16 amino acids. CDR3: CASSPQGYLAKNIQYF. DNA for the CDR3: TGTGCCAGCAGCCCCCAGGGGTATTTAGCCAAAAACATTCAGTACTTC. The whole variable domain, remainder taken from reference TRBV7-2 and TRBJ2-4, is GAGVSQSPSNKVTEKGKDVELRCDPISGHTALYWYRQSLGQGLEFLIYFQGNSAPDKSGLPSDRFSAERTGGSVSTLTIQRTQQEDSAVYLCASSPQGYLAKNIQYFGAGTRLSVL.

A word on this clonotype: At one end the junction does not follow the germline gene, possibly because of a read error. The chain is built from TRBV19 and TRBJ1-2; no firm D call. CDR3 length equals 14 residues. Germline CDR1 reads LNHDA; CDR2 reads SQIVND (reference sequence). This chain's CDR3 is CAGSLSAEYYGYTF. CDR3 coding DNA: TGTGCCGGTAGTTTGTCCGCGGAATACTATGGCTACACCTTC. Together with reference TRBV19 and TRBJ1-2, the CDR3 gives the full variable domain: DGGITQSPKYLFRKEGQNVTLSCEQNLNHDAMYWYRQDPGQGLRLIYYSQIVNDFQKGDIAEGYSVSREKKESFPLTVTSAQKNPTAFYLCAGSLSAEYYGYTFGSGTRLTVV.

CDR3 in amino acids: CSAGGLAGRNNEQFF. The CDR3 DNA is TGCAGTGCTGGGGGGCTAGCGGGAAGGAACAATGAGCAGTTCTTC. The chain links TRBV20-1 to TRBJ2-1; 9 bases agree with TRBD2. CDR1 is DFQATT, CDR2 SNEGSKA, per germline (reference sequence). The ends lost 5 bases at V and 5 bases at J; junction bases unmatched: 10. This CDR3 region has 15 residues.

This clonotype was detected ten times or more. The rearrangement joins TRBV2 to TRBJ1-3; TRBD1 is a possible D gene (5 bases). The CDR3 extends over 16 amino acids. V lost 6 bases, J lost 0 bases, and 15 bases lay in between. The germline CDR1 and CDR2 sequences are SNHLY and FYNNEI. As DNA, the CDR3 is TGTGCCAGCAGGGGGACTGCGGCCTTCTCTGGAAACACCATATATTTT. Its protein product is CASRGTAAFSGNTIYF.

This clonotype showed up many times. The chain couples TRBV7-2 to TRBJ2-5; D gene ambiguous. V gave up 2 bases and J gave up 4 bases, with 11 bases separating them. The length of the CDR3 is 14 residues. Germline values: CDR1 SGHTA, CDR2 FQGNSA. The CDR3, as DNA: TGTGCCAGCAGCTTACCGGTAGTCCCAGAGACCCAGTACTTC. It is translated as CASSLPVVPETQYF. Drawing the rest from reference TRBV7-2 and TRBJ2-5, the complete variable domain is GAGVSQSPSNKVTEKGKDVELRCDPISGHTALYWYRQSLGQGLEFLIYFQGNSAPDKSGLPSDRFSAERTGGSVSTLTIQRTQQEDSAVYLCASSLPVVPETQYFGPGTRLLVL.

V is TRBV28 and J is TRBJ2-7; weak D call: TRBD2 (5 bases). The CDR3 contains 13 residues. The germline V and J ends were trimmed by 4 bases and 6 bases, with 13 bases remaining between them. Germline V lookup: CDR1 MDHEN, CDR2 SYDVKM. The CDR3 sequence is CASSYLAAGEQYF. Written as DNA, the CDR3 is TGTGCCAGCAGTTACTTGGCTGCGGGCGAGCAGTACTTC.